This passage covers 21 T cell receptor beta chains from one sample sequenced in a study of PD-1 blockade in classical Hodgkin lymphoma. Some clones are missing from TCRdb's copy, which holds only in-frame ones; the method was immunoSEQ multiplex PCR. The sample lists some 23,000 clones; 69% were seen once. Every single patient, without exception, relapsed after autologous stem cell transplantation, and brentuximab vedotin exposure varied. Sample: peripheral blood mononuclear cells (PBMCs), taken at baseline. The source of these receptors is a human donor with classical Hodgkin lymphoma.

This clone is judged large. CDR3 protein: CASTRGPGGETQYF. In DNA form, the CDR3 reads TGTGCCAGCACGAGAGGGCCGGGGGGAGAGACCCAGTACTTC. The rearrangement links TRBV2 to TRBJ2-5, with 7 bases aligning to TRBD2. Germline V gene sequence: CDR1 SNHLY, CDR2 FYNNEI. This CDR3 has 14 residues. V shed 7 bases, J shed 4 bases, and the junction held 9 bases outside the gene matches. The variable domain in full, completed from reference TRBV2 and TRBJ2-5, reads EPEVTQTPSHQVTQMGQEVILRCVPISNHLYFYWYRQILGQKVEFLVSFYNNEISEKSEIFDDQFSVERPDGSNFTLKIRSTKLEDSAMYFCASTRGPGGETQYFGPGTRLLVL.

This rearrangement joins TRBV9 to TRBJ2-1; perhaps TRBD2 as D (5 bases). The germline V gene has CDR1 SGDLS and CDR2 YYNGEE. This CDR3 is 16 amino acids long. V lost 3 bases and J 1 base, leaving 14 bases between the germline ends. The CDR3 bases are TGTGCCAGCAGCGGAACCGCGGGCGGGTCCTACAATGAGCAGTTCTTC. It yields the protein CASSGTAGGSYNEQFF.

This clone has more than one count but fewer than ten. The V and J genes are TRBV28 and TRBJ1-1, with 7 bases identical to TRBD1. CDR3 length equals 15 residues. Germline CDR1 reads MDHEN; CDR2 reads SYDVKM. After removal of 6 bases from V and 7 bases from J, the junction contained 14 bases not matched to a gene. The CDR3, as DNA: TGTGCCAGCAGCCCTCTTACAGGGGCCATCAGTGAAGCTTTCTTT. This sequence encodes CASSPLTGAISEAFF.

The rearrangement links TRBV7-9 to TRBJ2-3; 8 bases fit TRBD1. Germline CDR1 SEHNR, CDR2 FQNEAQ (reference sequence). CDR3 length: 16 residues. J gave up 3 bases and V 5 bases, and 10 bases lay outside the gene matches. CDR3: CASSPSQGARTDTQYF. The CDR3 DNA sequence: TGTGCCAGCAGCCCGAGTCAGGGGGCTAGGACAGATACGCAGTATTTT.

The CDR3 region is CASSFGPALGNTIYF. DNA of the CDR3: TGTGCCAGCAGTTTTGGGCCGGCCCTTGGAAACACCATATATTTT. V is TRBV27 and J is TRBJ1-3; D remains unclear. CDR1 is MNHEY, CDR2 SMNVEV, per germline (reference sequence). V lost 3 bases and J lost 3, with 12 bases in between. The length of the CDR3 is 15 residues.

The V and J genes are TRBV27 and TRBJ2-3; 9 nucleotides align to TRBD2. The length of the CDR3 is 15 residues. After removal of 3 bases from V and 2 bases from J, the junction contained 3 bases not matched to a gene. Germline values: CDR1 MNHEY, CDR2 SMNVEV (reference sequence). CDR3 residues: CASSFLAGYTDTQYF. The CDR3, as DNA: TGTGCCAGCAGTTTCCTAGCGGGGTACACAGATACGCAGTATTTT.

This chain links TRBV5-1 with TRBJ2-7; 10 bases align to TRBD1. Trimming took 1 base from V and 6 from J; bases not matched to a gene: 7. CDR1 is SGHRS, CDR2 YFSETQ, per germline. CDR3 length: 15 residues. CDR3 sequence: CASSLSGQGEFEQYF. CDR3 DNA sequence: TGCGCCAGCAGCTTGTCTGGACAGGGGGAATTCGAGCAGTACTTC.

This clone was found once. CDR3 sequence reads: CASSPYNSPLHF. Here the CDR3 DNA reads TGTGCCAGCAGCCCGTATAATTCACCCCTCCACTTT. J is TRBJ1-6 and V is TRBV7-9; D unclear. CDR3 size: 12 residues. V lost 5 bases and J lost 4, with 3 bases in between. Germline-derived CDR1 and CDR2 are SEHNR and FQNEAQ (reference sequence).

This chain connects TRBV6-5 to TRBJ1-5, with unresolved D. Germline loops: CDR1 MNHEY, CDR2 SVGAGI. The CDR3 runs 14 residues. V was pared by 4 bases and J by 3 bases, with 10 bases between. In DNA form, the CDR3 reads TGTGCCAGCAGTTCTGGACTGATCAATCAGCCCCAGCATTTT. Protein sequence: CASSSGLINQPQHF.

This chain joins TRBV5-5 and TRBJ2-1, with 9 bases identical to TRBD1. V lost 4 bases to trimming and J lost 10 bases; unmatched junction nucleotides: 15. The germline V gene encodes CDR1 SGHKS and CDR2 YYEKEE (reference sequence). This CDR3 is 16 amino acids long. The CDR3 bases are TGTGCCAGCAGCCTGAGGTGGGACAGGGATCCTTTGGAGCAGTTCTTC. Its protein is CASSLRWDRDPLEQFF.

This rearrangement joins TRBV5-6 to TRBJ1-1; D uncertain. The CDR3 runs to 15 residues. Germline V lookup: CDR1 SGHDT, CDR2 YYEEEE. Trimming cost V 1 base and J 2 bases, with 12 bases left between them. In DNA, the CDR3 is TGTGCCAGCAGCTTGTCGGTGAACCTCAACACTGAAGCTTTCTTT. This sequence encodes CASSLSVNLNTEAFF.

The chain uses TRBV6-5 and TRBJ2-3, with D unclear. CDR3 length: 15 amino acids. Trimming pared 1 base from V and 1 base from J, leaving 9 bases between. CDR1 is MNHEY and CDR2 is SVGAGI in the germline V gene. The CDR3 loop is CASSYLGLGTDTQYF. The CDR3 nucleotides read TGTGCCAGCAGTTACTTGGGATTAGGCACAGATACGCAGTATTTT.

J is TRBJ2-3 and V is TRBV5-1; possible D gene TRBD2, 6 bases. The CDR3 covers 14 residues. Trimming removed 4 bases from V and 5 bases from J, with 14 bases in between. Germline loops: CDR1 SGHRS, CDR2 YFSETQ. This chain's CDR3 is CASSPGLEVDTQYF. The CDR3 bases are TGCGCCAGCAGCCCGGGACTCGAGGTAGATACGCAGTATTTT.

The chain links TRBV7-8 to TRBJ1-4; D is possibly TRBD1 (6 bases). Trimming cost V 1 base and J 3 bases, with 21 bases left between them. CDR1 is SGHVS and CDR2 is FQNEAQ in the germline V gene. The CDR3 is made up of 19 amino acids. The CDR3 spells CASSLEGQGTRISNEKLFF. The CDR3, as DNA: TGTGCCAGCAGCTTAGAGGGTCAAGGGACAAGGATTTCTAATGAAAAACTGTTTTTT.

This chain connects TRBV4-1 to TRBJ1-1; D not certain. The CDR3 totals 12 residues. Between the trimmed V and J ends, which lost 2 bases and 11 bases, there was a span of 12 bases. CDR1 is MGHRA and CDR2 is YSYEKL in the germline V gene. Written as DNA, the CDR3 is TGCGCCAGCAGCCAACCACTAGGCGAGGCTTTCTTT. The encoded protein is CASSQPLGEAFF.

This clone appeared once. The chain joins TRBV7-9 to TRBJ2-5; TRBD1 agrees at 9 bases. The junction had 3 bases not matched to a gene; V was cut back by 5 bases and J by 2 bases. This CDR3 region has 14 residues. CDR1 SEHNR and CDR2 FQNEAQ come from the germline V gene (reference sequence). CDR3: CASSPGQGQETQYF. CDR3 nucleotides: TGTGCCAGCAGCCCCGGACAGGGGCAAGAGACCCAGTACTTC.

Notes on this clone: The identical CDR3 is also encoded by other nucleotide sequences in the sample. This rearrangement joins TRBV4-1 to TRBJ2-6; D is undetermined. From germline, CDR1 is MGHRA and CDR2 YSYEKL. Trimming removed 1 base from V and 2 bases from J, with 6 bases in between. This CDR3 has 15 amino acids. The CDR3 DNA follows: TGCGCCAGCAGCCAAGTAGGCGCTGGGGCCAACGTCCTGACTTTC. It encodes CASSQVGAGANVLTF.

The rearrangement links TRBV15 to TRBJ1-4, with 10 bases identical to TRBD1. CDR1 and CDR2 (germline): LNHNV, YYDKDF (reference sequence). J lost 7 bases, V lost 2 bases, and 7 bases had no gene match. The CDR3 runs to 16 residues. The CDR3 DNA reads as TGTGCCACCAGCAGAACAGGGACAGGGGTGGCTGAAAAACTGTTTTTT. This codes for CATSRTGTGVAEKLFF.

The chain carries TRBV9 and TRBJ2-2, with a weak D call TRBD2 (5 bases). V was pared by 4 bases and J by 3 bases, with 10 bases between. CDR1 and CDR2 (germline): SGDLS, YYNGEE. The CDR3 extends over 14 amino acids. This chain's CDR3 is CASSQDSYTGELFF. As DNA, the CDR3 is TGTGCCAGCAGCCAGGACTCTTACACCGGGGAGCTGTTTTTT.

The rearrangement links TRBV7-9 to TRBJ1-3; D uncertain. This CDR3 contains 11 residues. The V end was cut by 4 bases, the J end by 2 bases, with 0 bases between. The germline V gene has CDR1 SEHNR and CDR2 FQNEAQ (reference sequence). The CDR3 DNA follows: TGTGCCAGCAGCTCTGGAAACACCATATATTTT. Translation: CASSSGNTIYF. Based on the CDR3 plus reference TRBV7-9 and TRBJ1-3, the full variable domain is DTGVSQNPRHKITKRGQNVTFRCDPISEHNRLYWYRQTLGQGPEFLTYFQNEAQLEKSRLLSDRFSAERPKGSFSTLEIQRTEQGDSAMYLCASSSGNTIYFGEGSWLTVV.

The V call is TRBV30, the J call TRBJ1-2; weak D call: TRBD1 (6 bases). Between the trimmed V and J ends, which lost 6 bases and 6 bases, there was a span of 17 bases. This CDR3 is 13 amino acids long. Germline CDR1 and CDR2: GTSNPN and SVGIG (reference sequence). The CDR3 region has the DNA TGTGCCTGCCGAACTTCCGGGGGCGATGGCTACACCTTC. Translated: CACRTSGGDGYTF. Drawing the rest from reference TRBV30 and TRBJ1-2, the complete variable domain is SQTIHQWPATLVQPVGSPLSLECTVEGTSNPNLYWYRQAAGRGLQLLFYSVGIGQISSEVPQNLSASRPQDRQFILSSKKLLLSDSGFYLCACRTSGGDGYTFGSGTRLTVV.